This TCR beta chain was captured by sequencing in a study of cytomegalovirus exposure and HLA in healthy donors. Findings and limits, study-wide: A later analysis found that most CMV-associated TCR beta chains appeared HLA-restricted. A later analysis linked a missense DCLRE1C variant to TCR beta V- and J-gene trimming. A cluster of highly shared sequence variants was likely a sequencing artifact. According to an earlier analysis, most TCR beta V segments yielded productive rearrangements about 87% or about 30% of the time.

Researchers ran the PCR with 60 Vbeta and 13 Jbeta primers. Clones were read by immunoSEQ multiplex PCR, and TCRdb kept only the in-frame ones, dropping some. The sample yields about 120,000 clones, over 60% seen once. V was clipped by 5 bases and J by 5 bases, with 10 bases between them. Germline V lookup: CDR1 KGHSH, CDR2 LQKENI. The CDR3 has 12 amino acids. In regard to this clone: Its cognate antigen is unknown.

The rearrangement joins TRBV18 to TRBJ2-7, with no clear D. This TCR was recovered from a man between 18 and 35 years old in good health and CMV-seronegative. Material for sequencing was PBMCs. The DNA for the CDR3 is TGTGCCAGCTCAACATACAGAGACGAGCAGTACTTC. This gives the protein CASSTYRDEQYF.